The clone carrying this TCR beta chain was seen only once. This record comes from a study of T cell responses to AZD1222 COVID-19 vaccine. Looked up from germline, CDR1 is KGHDR and CDR2 is SFDVKD. Trimming removed 4 bases at V and 4 bases at J, with 14 bases between. The CDR3 runs 15 residues. Clones were sequenced by immunoSEQ multiplex PCR, and TCRdb holds only the in-frame ones, with some missing. The profile shows some 150,000 clones, 88% of them singletons. The receptor was derived from an adult in good health. This chain joins TRBV24-1 and TRBJ2-3, with a possible D match to TRBD1 (6 bases). The material was peripheral blood, obtained on day 0 of AZD1222 vaccination. CDR3 DNA: TGTGCCACCAGTGACTACAACAGGGACCCAGATACGCAGTATTTT. It specifies CATSDYNRDPDTQYF.